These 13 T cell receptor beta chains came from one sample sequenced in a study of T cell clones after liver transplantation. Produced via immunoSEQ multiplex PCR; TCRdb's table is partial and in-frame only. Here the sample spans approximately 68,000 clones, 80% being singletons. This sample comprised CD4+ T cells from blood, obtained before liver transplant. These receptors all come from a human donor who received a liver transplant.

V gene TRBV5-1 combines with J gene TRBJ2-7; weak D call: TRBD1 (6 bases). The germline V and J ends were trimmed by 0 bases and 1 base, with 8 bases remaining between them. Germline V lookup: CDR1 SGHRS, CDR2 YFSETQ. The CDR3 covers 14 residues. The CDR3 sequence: CASSLGTASYEQYF. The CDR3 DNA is TGCGCCAGCAGCTTGGGGACAGCTTCCTACGAGCAGTACTTC.

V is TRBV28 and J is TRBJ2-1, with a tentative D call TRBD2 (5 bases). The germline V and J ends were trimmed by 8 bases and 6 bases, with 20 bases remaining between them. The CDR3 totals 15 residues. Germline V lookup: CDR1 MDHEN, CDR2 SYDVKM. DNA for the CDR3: TGTGCCAGCTACTCTCCCCTAGCCGTCGGCAATGAGCAGTTCTTC. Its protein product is CASYSPLAVGNEQFF.

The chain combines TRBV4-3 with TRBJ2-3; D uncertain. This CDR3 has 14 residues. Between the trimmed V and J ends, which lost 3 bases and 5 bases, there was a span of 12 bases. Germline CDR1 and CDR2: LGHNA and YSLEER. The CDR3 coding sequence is TGCGCCAGCAGCCATCGTGGGATGGGAGATACGCAGTATTTT. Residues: CASSHRGMGDTQYF.

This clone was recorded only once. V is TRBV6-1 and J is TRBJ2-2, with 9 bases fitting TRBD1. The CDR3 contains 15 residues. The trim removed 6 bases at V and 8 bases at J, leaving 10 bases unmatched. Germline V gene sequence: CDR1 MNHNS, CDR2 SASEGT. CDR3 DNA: TGTGCCAGCAGCGTGGACAGGGGATCGACTGGGGAGCTGTTTTTT. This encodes CASSVDRGSTGELFF.

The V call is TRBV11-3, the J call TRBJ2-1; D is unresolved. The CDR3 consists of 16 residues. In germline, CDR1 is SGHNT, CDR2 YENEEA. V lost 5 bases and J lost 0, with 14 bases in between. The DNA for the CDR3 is TGTGCCAGCAGCCGATATCGGGCTAGCTCCTACAATGAGCAGTTCTTC. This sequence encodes CASSRYRASSYNEQFF.

In DNA, the CDR3 is TGTGCCAGCGGGGACAGGGGTTGGGAGCAGTACTTC. As protein: CASGDRGWEQYF. V gene TRBV2 combines with J gene TRBJ2-7, with TRBD1 identical over 10 bases. The CDR3 has 12 residues. Per germline, CDR1 SNHLY and CDR2 FYNNEI. Losses at the gene ends were 8 bases for V and 7 bases for J; bases not matched to a gene: 5.

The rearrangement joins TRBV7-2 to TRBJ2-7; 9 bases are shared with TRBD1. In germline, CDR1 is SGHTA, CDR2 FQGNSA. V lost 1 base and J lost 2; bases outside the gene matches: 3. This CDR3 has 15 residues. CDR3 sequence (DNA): TGTGCCAGCAGCTTAGGGACAGGGGAACCCTACGAGCAGTACTTC. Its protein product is CASSLGTGEPYEQYF.

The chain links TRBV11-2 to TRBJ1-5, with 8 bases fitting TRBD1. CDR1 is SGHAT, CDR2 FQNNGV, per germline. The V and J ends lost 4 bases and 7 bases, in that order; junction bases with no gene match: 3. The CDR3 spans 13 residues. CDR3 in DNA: TGTGCCAGCAGCTCGGACAGGGAACAGCCCCAGCATTTT. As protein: CASSSDREQPQHF.

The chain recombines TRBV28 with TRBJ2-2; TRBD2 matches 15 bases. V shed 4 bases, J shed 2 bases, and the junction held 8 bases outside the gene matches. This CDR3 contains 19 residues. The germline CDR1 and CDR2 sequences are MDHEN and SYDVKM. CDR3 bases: TGTGCCAGCAGTTCCGCGGGACTAGCGGGAGGCAGCAACACCGGGGAGCTGTTTTTT. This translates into CASSSAGLAGGSNTGELFF.

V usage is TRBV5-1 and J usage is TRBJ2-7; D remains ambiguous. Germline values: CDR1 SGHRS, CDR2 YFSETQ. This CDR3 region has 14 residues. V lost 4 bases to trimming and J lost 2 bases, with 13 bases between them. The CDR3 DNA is TGCGCCAGCAGCCCCCCTCAGGCCCCCTACGAGCAGTACTTC. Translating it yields CASSPPQAPYEQYF.

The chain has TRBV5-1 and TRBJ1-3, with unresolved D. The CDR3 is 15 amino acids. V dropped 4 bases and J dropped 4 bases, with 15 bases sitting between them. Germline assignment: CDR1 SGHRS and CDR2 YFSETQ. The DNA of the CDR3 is TGCGCCAGCAGCGAAACTACCCGGCCCGGAAACACCATATATTTT. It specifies CASSETTRPGNTIYF.

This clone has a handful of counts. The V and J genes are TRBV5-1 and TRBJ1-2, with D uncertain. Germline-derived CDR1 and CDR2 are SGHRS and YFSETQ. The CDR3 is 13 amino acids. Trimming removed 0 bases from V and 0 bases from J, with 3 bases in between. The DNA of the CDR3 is TGCGCCAGCAGCTTGGCAGCTAACTATGGCTACACCTTC. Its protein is CASSLAANYGYTF.

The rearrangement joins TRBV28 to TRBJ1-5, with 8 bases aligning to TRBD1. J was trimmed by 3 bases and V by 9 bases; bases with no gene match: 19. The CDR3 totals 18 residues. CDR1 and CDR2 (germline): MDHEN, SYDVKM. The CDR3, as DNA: TGTGCCAGTGGGGATGGCCCCCCCCCAGGGGGCTTCAATCAGCCCCAGCATTTT. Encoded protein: CASGDGPPPGGFNQPQHF.